One and the same sample provided the 30 T cell receptor beta chains below, sequenced in a study of blood T cell repertoires in COVID-19. The table came from immunoSEQ multiplex PCR; TCRdb's copy has only in-frame clones and leaves some out. The sample has more than 95,000 clones; about 90% are singletons. The sequenced sample consisted of peripheral blood. The receptor source for this set is a man aged 70 or older who had recovered from COVID-19.

The chain's CDR3 is CASSLARGTGELFF. For the CDR3, the DNA is TGCGCCAGCAGCTTGGCCAGAGGCACCGGGGAGCTGTTTTTT. The chain combines TRBV5-1 with TRBJ2-2; D uncertain. The CDR3 is 14 amino acids. V was pared by 0 bases and J by 4 bases, with 7 bases between. Germline CDR1 and CDR2: SGHRS and YFSETQ.

The chain combines TRBV28 with TRBJ1-1; 9 positions agree with TRBD1. The V gene end was trimmed by 5 bases and the J gene end by 6 bases; junction bases not matched to a gene: 7. CDR1 and CDR2 (germline): MDHEN, SYDVKM. The CDR3 loop spans 14 amino acids. The CDR3, as DNA: TGTGCCAGCAGTGGACCGGGACAGGGCTCTGAAGCTTTCTTT. Translated: CASSGPGQGSEAFF.

The chain couples TRBV29-1 to TRBJ1-2; a weak D match, TRBD1 (6 bases). This CDR3 contains 15 residues. The germline V gene encodes CDR1 SQVTM and CDR2 ANQGSEA. Trimming cost V 4 bases and J 7 bases, with 22 bases left between them. The CDR3 loop is CSVGVYREGIGGYTF. For the CDR3, the DNA is TGCAGCGTTGGGGTTTACAGGGAGGGGATCGGTGGCTACACCTTC.

This clone came up a few times. The J gene is TRBJ1-6, the V gene TRBV27, with D unclear. The length of the CDR3 is 13 residues. Trimming removed 7 bases at V and 9 bases at J, with 13 bases between. Germline V gene lookup returns CDR1 MNHEY and CDR2 SMNVEV (reference sequence). This chain's CDR3 is CASTGRVGSPLHF. The DNA of the CDR3 is TGTGCCAGCACCGGGAGGGTGGGTTCACCCCTCCACTTT.

This clone appeared many times. This sample also contains other DNA sequences that code for the same CDR3. The V call is TRBV6-5, the J call TRBJ2-5, with TRBD1 identical over 11 bases. Per germline, CDR1 MNHEY and CDR2 SVGAGI. Losses at the gene ends were 2 bases for V and 4 bases for J; bases not matched to a gene: 6. The length of the CDR3 is 16 residues. In DNA, the CDR3 is TGTGCCAGCAGTTACCTCAGGACAGGGGGCGGAGAGACCCAGTACTTC. It yields the protein CASSYLRTGGGETQYF.

J is TRBJ2-7 and V is TRBV4-3; the match to TRBD1 covers 9 bases. CDR3 length: 14 amino acids. V dropped 1 base and J dropped 3; count of bases not matched to a gene: 1. CDR1 and CDR2 (germline): LGHNA, YSLEER. The CDR3 coding sequence is TGCGCCAGCAGCCAAGGGGACAGGGACTACGAGCAGTACTTC. This codes for CASSQGDRDYEQYF.

The rearrangement links TRBV13 to TRBJ2-7; D gene ambiguous. The CDR3 sequence is 13 residues long. Trimming shortened V by 3 bases and J by 1 base, and 7 bases separated the two germline ends. Looked up from germline, CDR1 is PRHDT and CDR2 is FYEKMQ (reference sequence). CDR3: CASSFRGSYEQYF. DNA for the CDR3: TGTGCCAGCAGCTTTCGAGGTTCCTACGAGCAGTACTTC.

This chain's CDR3 is CASSSPSTDTQYF. DNA for the CDR3: TGTGCCAGCAGCTCTCCTAGCACAGATACGCAGTATTTT. The J gene is TRBJ2-3, the V gene TRBV5-4, with D hard to call. Germline CDR1 SGHNT, CDR2 YYREEE (reference sequence). The CDR3 sequence is 13 residues long. Trimming took off 3 bases at V and 0 bases at J, with 5 bases between the two ends.

V is TRBV5-1 and J is TRBJ1-1; D might be TRBD1 (6 bases). V dropped 3 bases and J dropped 0 bases, with 12 bases sitting between them. CDR3 length: 15 residues. Germline-derived CDR1 and CDR2 are SGHRS and YFSETQ. This CDR3 reads CASSSTGTMNTEAFF. As DNA, the CDR3 is TGCGCCAGCAGCTCGACAGGCACCATGAACACTGAAGCTTTCTTT. The full variable domain, rest sourced from reference TRBV5-1 and TRBJ1-1, is KAGVTQTPRYLIKTRGQQVTLSCSPISGHRSVSWYQQTPGQGLQFLFEYFSETQRNKGNFPGRFSGRQFSNSRSEMNVSTLELGDSALYLCASSSTGTMNTEAFFGQGTRLTVV.

This rearrangement joins TRBV4-3 to TRBJ2-5; 7 bases match TRBD1. The germline CDR1 and CDR2 sequences are LGHNA and YSLEER. The CDR3 has 17 amino acids. The V and J ends lost 4 bases and 5 bases, in that order; junction bases with no gene match: 16. CDR3 coding DNA: TGCGCCAGCAGCCGAAGCCTCGGGACAGAGTCATGGGAGACCCAGTACTTC. Protein product: CASSRSLGTESWETQYF.

The V gene is TRBV4-3, the J gene TRBJ2-7, with unresolved D. In germline, CDR1 is LGHNA, CDR2 YSLEER. Trimming removed 0 bases at V and 3 bases at J, with 6 bases between. The CDR3 loop spans 13 amino acids. CDR3 sequence reads: CASSQDSLYEQYF. CDR3 DNA sequence: TGCGCCAGCAGCCAAGACTCTCTCTACGAGCAGTACTTC.

For the CDR3, the DNA is TGTGCCAGCAGCCAAGTTTTCGGGACAGTCTATGGCTACACCTTC. Its translation is CASSQVFGTVYGYTF. This rearrangement joins TRBV4-2 to TRBJ1-2; 7 nucleotides line up with TRBD1. Germline V lookup: CDR1 LGHNA, CDR2 YNFKEQ. V lost 1 base to trimming and J lost 4 bases; unmatched junction nucleotides: 6. This CDR3 comprises 15 residues.

CDR3 region: CATSESSRETQYF. Here the CDR3 DNA reads TGTGCCACCAGTGAGAGTTCTAGAGAGACCCAGTACTTC. The chain uses TRBV24-1 and TRBJ2-5; D is unclear. The CDR3 spans 13 residues. Germline V lookup: CDR1 KGHDR, CDR2 SFDVKD. The ends were cut back, 4 bases at V and 4 bases at J, with 9 bases in the middle.

V usage is TRBV19 and J usage is TRBJ2-1, with 10 bases lining up with TRBD1. V was clipped by 10 bases and J by 8 bases; unmatched bases: 5. The CDR3 spans 12 residues. Per germline, CDR1 LNHDA and CDR2 SQIVND (reference sequence). CDR3 loop: CATGTGVHEQFF. The CDR3 bases are TGTGCCACCGGGACAGGGGTCCATGAGCAGTTCTTC.

This chain uses TRBV5-1 with TRBJ2-1; 7 bases line up with TRBD1. Germline values: CDR1 SGHRS, CDR2 YFSETQ. The V and J ends lost 1 base and 0 bases, in that order; junction bases with no gene match: 1. The CDR3 covers 15 residues. CDR3 sequence: CASSLPGGSYNEQFF. CDR3 nucleotides: TGCGCCAGCAGCTTGCCAGGGGGCTCCTACAATGAGCAGTTCTTC.

The gene calls are TRBV9 and TRBJ1-5; no clear D gene. This CDR3 is 12 amino acids long. The germline gives CDR1 SGDLS, CDR2 YYNGEE. Trimming took 7 bases from V and 2 from J, leaving 7 bases between them. The chain's CDR3 is CASGEGNQPQHF. In DNA, the CDR3 is TGTGCCAGCGGGGAGGGCAATCAGCCCCAGCATTTT.

The gene calls are TRBV30 and TRBJ2-7; D gene uncertain. The CDR3 is 11 residues long. Trimming removed 0 bases at V and 2 bases at J, with 2 bases between. The germline V gene encodes CDR1 GTSNPN and CDR2 SVGIG (reference sequence). This CDR3 reads CAWSVAYEQYF. The CDR3 region has the DNA TGTGCCTGGAGTGTCGCCTACGAGCAGTACTTC.

The chain recombines TRBV6-6 with TRBJ1-2, with 8 positions matching TRBD1. Germline CDR1 reads MNHNY; CDR2 reads SVGAGI (reference sequence). The trim removed 5 bases at V and 4 bases at J, leaving 3 bases unmatched. CDR3 size: 13 residues. In DNA, the CDR3 is TGTGCCAGCAGTCCGGGACAGGCCTATGGCTACACCTTC. It encodes CASSPGQAYGYTF.

The chain is built from TRBV3-1 (or the pseudogene TRBV3-2) and TRBJ2-1; maybe TRBD2 (5 bases). Trimming removed 1 base at V and 5 bases at J, with 9 bases between. The CDR3 length is 14 residues. In germline, CDR1 is LGHDT, CDR2 YNNKEL (reference sequence). The CDR3 region is CASSQGRVNNEQFF. In DNA, the CDR3 is TGTGCCAGCAGCCAAGGGCGGGTGAACAATGAGCAGTTCTTC.

V gene TRBV5-1 combines with J gene TRBJ2-7; weak D call: TRBD1 (5 bases). The CDR3 is 15 amino acids. Germline CDR1 is SGHRS and CDR2 is YFSETQ. V was shortened by 1 base and J by 0 bases, with 11 bases between the two germline ends. CDR3 nucleotide sequence: TGCGCCAGCAGCTTGTTGGCAGGGCCCTCCTACGAGCAGTACTTC. The encoded protein is CASSLLAGPSYEQYF. The full variable domain, completed using reference TRBV5-1 and TRBJ2-7, is KAGVTQTPRYLIKTRGQQVTLSCSPISGHRSVSWYQQTPGQGLQFLFEYFSETQRNKGNFPGRFSGRQFSNSRSEMNVSTLELGDSALYLCASSLLAGPSYEQYFGPGTRLTVT.

The chain couples TRBV7-6 to TRBJ2-2; TRBD2 matches 10 bases. Germline-derived CDR1 and CDR2 are SGHVS and FNYEAQ. V shed 3 bases and J 4 bases; nucleotides not matched to a gene: 8. CDR3 length: 17 amino acids. CDR3 bases: TGTGCCAGCAGCTTGGTGCAGCGGGGGGGCCGCACCGGGGAGCTGTTTTTT. This gives the protein CASSLVQRGGRTGELFF.

This clone has just one count. The CDR3 nucleotides are TGTGCCAGCAGCTCTCTCCGGGACAGGCAGTACTTC. It encodes CASSSLRDRQYF. The chain joins TRBV28 to TRBJ2-5, with TRBD1 identical over 8 bases. The CDR3 runs to 12 residues. The germline gives CDR1 MDHEN, CDR2 SYDVKM. V dropped 6 bases and J dropped 11; count of bases not matched to a gene: 8. The entire variable domain, with the rest obtained from reference TRBV28 and TRBJ2-5, is as follows: DVKVTQSSRYLVKRTGEKVFLECVQDMDHENMFWYRQDPGLGLRLIYFSYDVKMKEKGDIPEGYSVSREKKERFSLILESASTNQTSMYLCASSSLRDRQYFGPGTRLLVL.

This sequence joins TRBV21-1 and TRBJ1-1; TRBD1, the table's D call, was not compared with the DNA. TRBV21-1 is labeled a pseudogene. This CDR3 is built from 17 residues. In DNA form, the CDR3 reads TGTGCCAGCAGAGGAACAGGGTTGAGTTCGACGAACACTGAAGCTTTCTTT. Translated: CASRGTGLSSTNTEAFF.

The chain combines TRBV19 with TRBJ1-5; D call uncertain. Germline CDR1 and CDR2: LNHDA and SQIVND (reference sequence). The CDR3 contains 11 residues. V lost 4 bases to trimming and J lost 6 bases, with 4 bases between them. CDR3 bases: TGTGCCAGTAGTAACGGTCAGCCCCAGCATTTT. Amino acids: CASSNGQPQHF.

This sequence joins TRBV11-2 and TRBJ1-1, with D tentatively TRBD1 (5 bases). The CDR3 sequence is 13 residues long. Looked up from germline, CDR1 is SGHAT and CDR2 is FQNNGV. V was pared by 5 bases and J by 1 base, with 8 bases between. The CDR3 DNA reads as TGTGCCAGCAGCGCCGACAGGAACACTGAAGCTTTCTTT. This gives the protein CASSADRNTEAFF.

The chain recombines TRBV7-3 with TRBJ2-3; 10 bases match TRBD2. CDR3 length: 16 amino acids. CDR1 and CDR2 (germline): SGHTA, FQGTGA. Unmatched junction bases numbered 5, after V lost 5 bases and J lost 0 bases. CDR3 residues: CASSARSGGSTDTQYF. The CDR3 coding sequence is TGTGCCAGCAGCGCCCGTAGCGGGGGGAGCACAGATACGCAGTATTTT.

By sample share, this clone is medium-sized. J is TRBJ2-3 and V is TRBV30; D is unclear. The germline CDR1 and CDR2 sequences are GTSNPN and SVGIG (reference sequence). The CDR3 length is 11 residues. V was pared by 5 bases and J by 2 bases, with 5 bases between. The CDR3 bases are TGTGCCTGGGGTAACACAGATACGCAGTATTTT. Protein product: CAWGNTDTQYF.

J is TRBJ1-2 and V is TRBV19, with a weak D call TRBD1 (6 bases). The germline V gene has CDR1 LNHDA and CDR2 SQIVND (reference sequence). V dropped 5 bases and J dropped 5 bases, with 15 bases sitting between them. This CDR3 spans 14 amino acids. The DNA for the CDR3 is TGTGCCAGTAGTGCGGACAGTGAAGGGTATGGCTACACCTTC. Its translation is CASSADSEGYGYTF.

The chain has TRBV5-1 and TRBJ1-5; D gene uncertain. Between the trimmed V and J ends, which lost 4 bases and 7 bases, there was a span of 15 bases. The germline V gene has CDR1 SGHRS and CDR2 YFSETQ. The CDR3 is 14 amino acids. The CDR3 reads CASSAGGDSQPQHF. Written as DNA, the CDR3 is TGCGCCAGCAGCGCGGGCGGGGATTCGCAGCCCCAGCATTTT.

The rearrangement joins TRBV5-6 to TRBJ2-4; 11 bases fit TRBD1. V lost 3 bases to trimming and J lost 8 bases; unmatched junction nucleotides: 4. Germline loops: CDR1 SGHDT, CDR2 YYEEEE. There are 14 residues in the CDR3. CDR3 nucleotides: TGTGCCAGCAGCTATGGACAGGGGGCATACATTCAGTACTTC. Translating gives CASSYGQGAYIQYF.